The clone carrying this T cell receptor beta chain was picked up a small number of times. The antigen remains undetermined. This sample stems from a study of vaccination and CD4 T cells after COVID-19. Study background: Stimulation of cells relied on overlapping spike peptides derived from SARS-CoV-2, HCoV-NL63, HCoV-OC43 and HCoV-229E.

Sequencing of DNA taken from cultured CD4+ T cells relied on the Oncomine TCR Beta short-read assay. Extraction of genomic DNA was performed on cultured CD4+ T cells. TCRdb re-derived calls from the PCR reads in MiXCR, one entry per CDR3 protein. The sample lists some 5,400 distinct CDR3 sequences, around 50% occurring once. Germline trimming cut 6 bases from V and 6 bases from J; bases unmatched to any gene: 20. Germline CDR1 DFQATT, CDR2 SNEGSKA (reference sequence). The CDR3 extends over 20 amino acids. Treatment reported: roughly ten-day PBMC culture with coronavirus spike peptide pools or control peptides (ViraFEST assay). Each well received about 2.2 million PBMCs, cultured with around 10 IU/ml IL-2 and 10 ug/ml peptide pools.

The chain combines TRBV20-1 with TRBJ2-1, with TRBD2 matching over 16 bases. The source material was CD4+ T cells from blood, cultured in vitro. This sequence originates from a human donor who had recovered from COVID-19. The CDR3 protein is CSAGVGTGGLAGGRSNEQFF. In DNA, the CDR3 is TGCAGTGCGGGCGTGGGGACAGGGGGACTAGCGGGAGGGAGAAGCAATGAGCAGTTCTTC.